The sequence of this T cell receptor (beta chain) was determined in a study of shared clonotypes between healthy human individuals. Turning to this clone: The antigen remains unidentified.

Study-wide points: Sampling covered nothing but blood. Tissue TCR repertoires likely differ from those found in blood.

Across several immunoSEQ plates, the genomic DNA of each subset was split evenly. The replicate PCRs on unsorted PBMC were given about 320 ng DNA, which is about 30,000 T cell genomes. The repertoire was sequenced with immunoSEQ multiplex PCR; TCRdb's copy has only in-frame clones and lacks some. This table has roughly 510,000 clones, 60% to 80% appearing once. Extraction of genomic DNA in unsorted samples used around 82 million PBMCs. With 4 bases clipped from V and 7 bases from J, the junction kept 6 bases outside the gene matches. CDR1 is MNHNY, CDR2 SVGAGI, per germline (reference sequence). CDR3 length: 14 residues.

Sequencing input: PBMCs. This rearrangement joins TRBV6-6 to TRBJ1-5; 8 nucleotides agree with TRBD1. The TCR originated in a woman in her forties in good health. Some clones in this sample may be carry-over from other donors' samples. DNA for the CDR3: TGTGCCAGCAGTTTCCCACAGGGGGGGCAGCCCCAGCATTTT. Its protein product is CASSFPQGGQPQHF.